This T cell receptor beta chain was recovered during a study of cytomegalovirus exposure and HLA in healthy donors. Trimming left V 7 bases short and J 0 bases short, with 6 bases between. The CDR3 has 12 amino acids. Germline lookup yields CDR1 SNHLY and CDR2 FYNNEI. Using immunoSEQ multiplex PCR, the repertoire was profiled, and TCRdb retains in-frame clones only, with some absent. Here the sample spans some 200,000 clones, 75% to 95% being singletons. The study drew the donors from its roughly 130-subject validation cohort, separate from the approximately 690-subject first cohort. In regard to this clone: What it binds is not known.

The study's findings and limits: Both high specificity and high sensitivity reportedly marked the classifier's diagnosis of cytomegalovirus status.

The chain is built from TRBV2 and TRBJ1-1; TRBD1 might be the D (5 bases). The clonotype originates from a young woman in good health and CMV-seronegative. The specimen sequenced was PBMCs. In nucleotides, the CDR3 is TGTGCCAGCAACAGGTTGAACACTGAAGCTTTCTTT. The encoded protein is CASNRLNTEAFF.